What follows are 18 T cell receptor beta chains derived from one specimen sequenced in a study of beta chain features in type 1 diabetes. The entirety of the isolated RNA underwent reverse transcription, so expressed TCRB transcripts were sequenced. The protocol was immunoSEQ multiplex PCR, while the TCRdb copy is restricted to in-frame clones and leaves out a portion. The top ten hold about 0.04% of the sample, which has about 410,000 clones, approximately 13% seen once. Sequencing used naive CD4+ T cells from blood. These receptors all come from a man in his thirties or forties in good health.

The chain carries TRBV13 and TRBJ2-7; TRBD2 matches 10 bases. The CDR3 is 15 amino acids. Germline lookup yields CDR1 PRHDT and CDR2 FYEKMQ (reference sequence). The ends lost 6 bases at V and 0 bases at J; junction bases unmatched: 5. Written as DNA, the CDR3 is TGTGCCAGCAGACTAGCGGGGTCCGTCTCCTACGAGCAGTACTTC. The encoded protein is CASRLAGSVSYEQYF.

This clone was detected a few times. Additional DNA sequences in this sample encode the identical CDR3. Written as DNA, the CDR3 is TGTGCCAGCAGCGTAGGAGGGGGTGGCTCCTACAATGAGCAGTTCTTC. It specifies CASSVGGGGSYNEQFF. The chain couples TRBV9 to TRBJ2-1; D perhaps matches TRBD1 (6 bases). Trimming took off 0 bases at V and 0 bases at J, with 10 bases between the two ends. The CDR3 spans 16 residues. Germline CDR1 is SGDLS and CDR2 is YYNGEE.

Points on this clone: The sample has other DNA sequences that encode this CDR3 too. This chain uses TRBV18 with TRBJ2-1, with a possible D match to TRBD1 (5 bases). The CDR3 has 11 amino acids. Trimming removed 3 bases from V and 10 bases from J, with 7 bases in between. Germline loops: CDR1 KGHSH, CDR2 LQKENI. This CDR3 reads CASSPGQEQFF. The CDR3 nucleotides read TGTGCCAGCTCACCGGGGCAGGAGCAGTTCTTC.

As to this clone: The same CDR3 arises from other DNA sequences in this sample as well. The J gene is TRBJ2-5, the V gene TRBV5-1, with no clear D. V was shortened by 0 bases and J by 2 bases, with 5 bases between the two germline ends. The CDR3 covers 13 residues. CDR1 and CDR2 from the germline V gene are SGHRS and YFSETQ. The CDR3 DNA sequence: TGCGCCAGCAGCTTGGAAGTTCAAGAGACCCAGTACTTC. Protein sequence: CASSLEVQETQYF.

The CDR3: CASSQHTGANTGELFF. CDR3 coding DNA: TGCGCCAGCAGCCAACATACAGGGGCGAACACCGGGGAGCTGTTTTTT. This sequence joins TRBV4-3 and TRBJ2-2; TRBD1 matches at 7 bases. The CDR3 has 16 amino acids. V lost 2 bases, J lost 0 bases, and 3 bases stayed unmatched. Germline values: CDR1 LGHNA, CDR2 YSLEER.

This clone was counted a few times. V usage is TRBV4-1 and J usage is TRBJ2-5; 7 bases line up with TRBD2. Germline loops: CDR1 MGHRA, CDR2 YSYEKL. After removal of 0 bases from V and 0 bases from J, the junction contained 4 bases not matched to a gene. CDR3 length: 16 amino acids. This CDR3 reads CASSQDGRGYQETQYF. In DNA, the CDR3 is TGCGCCAGCAGCCAAGATGGGCGGGGGTACCAAGAGACCCAGTACTTC.

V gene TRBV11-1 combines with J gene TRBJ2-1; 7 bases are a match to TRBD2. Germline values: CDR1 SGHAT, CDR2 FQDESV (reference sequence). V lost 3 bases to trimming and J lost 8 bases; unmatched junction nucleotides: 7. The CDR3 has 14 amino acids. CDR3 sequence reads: CASSLWEGGDEQFF. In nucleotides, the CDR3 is TGTGCCAGCAGCTTGTGGGAGGGCGGCGATGAGCAGTTCTTC.

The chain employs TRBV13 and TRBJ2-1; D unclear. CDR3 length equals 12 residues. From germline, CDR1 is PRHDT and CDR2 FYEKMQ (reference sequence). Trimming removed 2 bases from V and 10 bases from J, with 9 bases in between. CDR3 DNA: TGTGCCAGCAGCTTACACGGGCCAGAGCAGTTCTTC. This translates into CASSLHGPEQFF.

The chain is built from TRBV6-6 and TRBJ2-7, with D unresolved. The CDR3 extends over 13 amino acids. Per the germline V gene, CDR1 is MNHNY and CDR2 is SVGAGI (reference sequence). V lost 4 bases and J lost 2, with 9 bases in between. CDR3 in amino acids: CASSFVGPYEQYV. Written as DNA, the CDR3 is TGTGCCAGCAGTTTTGTGGGTCCCTACGAGCAGTACGTC.

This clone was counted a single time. The CDR3 reads CASSVGGNTEAFF. In nucleotides, the CDR3 is TGTGCCAGCAGTGTCGGAGGGAACACTGAAGCTTTCTTT. The chain links TRBV25-1 to TRBJ1-1; D uncertain. Trimming pared 4 bases from V and 1 base from J, leaving 7 bases between. CDR3 length: 13 residues. Germline CDR1 is MGHDK and CDR2 is SYGVNS.

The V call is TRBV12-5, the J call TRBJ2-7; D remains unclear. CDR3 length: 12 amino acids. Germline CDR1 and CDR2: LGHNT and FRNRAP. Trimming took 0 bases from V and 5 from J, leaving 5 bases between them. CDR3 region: CASGLVRHEQYF. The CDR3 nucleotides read TGTGCTAGTGGTTTGGTCCGGCACGAGCAGTACTTC.

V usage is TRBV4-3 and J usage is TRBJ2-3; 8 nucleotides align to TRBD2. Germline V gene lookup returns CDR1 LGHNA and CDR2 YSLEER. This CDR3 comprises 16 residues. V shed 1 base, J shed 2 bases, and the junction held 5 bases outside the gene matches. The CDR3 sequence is CASSQASGSPTDTQYF. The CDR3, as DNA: TGCGCCAGCAGCCAAGCCAGCGGGAGTCCCACAGATACGCAGTATTTT.

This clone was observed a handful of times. For the CDR3, the DNA is TGTGCCAGCAGCGGTGACATCATCTTAATCAATGAGCAGTTCTTC. Its protein product is CASSGDIILINEQFF. This chain joins TRBV7-9 and TRBJ2-1, with D hard to call. Germline lookup yields CDR1 SEHNR and CDR2 FQNEAQ (reference sequence). This CDR3 region has 15 residues. Between the trimmed V and J ends, which lost 5 bases and 6 bases, there was a span of 17 bases.

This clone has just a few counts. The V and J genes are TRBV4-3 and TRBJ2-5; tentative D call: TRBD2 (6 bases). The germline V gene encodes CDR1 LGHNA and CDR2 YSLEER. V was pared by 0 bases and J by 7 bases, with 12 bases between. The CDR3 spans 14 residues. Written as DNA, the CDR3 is TGCGCCAGCAGCCAAGATATCGGGACTGGGACCCAGTACTTC. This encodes CASSQDIGTGTQYF.

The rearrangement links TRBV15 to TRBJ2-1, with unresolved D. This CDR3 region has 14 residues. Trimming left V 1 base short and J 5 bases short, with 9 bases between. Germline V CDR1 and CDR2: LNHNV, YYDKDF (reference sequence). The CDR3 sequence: CATSRVGANNEQFF. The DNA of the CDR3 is TGTGCCACCAGCAGAGTAGGAGCAAACAATGAGCAGTTCTTC.

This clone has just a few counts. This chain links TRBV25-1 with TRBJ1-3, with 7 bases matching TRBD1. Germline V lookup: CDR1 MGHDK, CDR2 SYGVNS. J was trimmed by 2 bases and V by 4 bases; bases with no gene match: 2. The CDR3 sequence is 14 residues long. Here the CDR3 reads CASSAGTAGNTIYF. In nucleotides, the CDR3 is TGTGCCAGCAGTGCTGGGACAGCTGGAAACACCATATATTTT.

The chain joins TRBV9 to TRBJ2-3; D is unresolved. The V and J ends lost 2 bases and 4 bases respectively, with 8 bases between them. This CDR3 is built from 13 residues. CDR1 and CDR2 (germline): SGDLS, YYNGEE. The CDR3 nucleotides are TGTGCCAGCAGCGTCCCTGCCGCAGATACGCAGTATTTT. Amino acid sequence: CASSVPAADTQYF.

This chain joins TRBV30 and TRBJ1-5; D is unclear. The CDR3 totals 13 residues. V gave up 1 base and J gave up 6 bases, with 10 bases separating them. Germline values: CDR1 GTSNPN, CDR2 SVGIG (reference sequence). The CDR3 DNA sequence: TGTGCCTGGAGTGGGTTGGGTGGTCAGCCCCAGCATTTT. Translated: CAWSGLGGQPQHF.